This T cell receptor beta chain was obtained from a study of cytomegalovirus exposure and HLA in healthy donors. The PCR had 60 Vbeta and 13 Jbeta primers. The table came from immunoSEQ multiplex PCR; TCRdb's copy has only in-frame clones and leaves some out. Of about 65,000 clones in the sample, 62% were seen once. The V gene's germline CDR1 is MNHNY and CDR2 SVGAGI (reference sequence). CDR3 length: 14 residues. The V end lost 6 bases, the J end lost 8 bases, and 17 bases lay between the germline ends. This clone was found a few times. Source material: PBMCs. The TCR comes from a man younger than 40 in good health and CMV-seronegative. This chain connects TRBV6-6 to TRBJ2-1; the D gene is possibly TRBD1 (6 bases). CDR3 region: CASRQGLTIHEQFF. The CDR3 nucleotides read TGTGCCAGCAGACAGGGTTTAACGATACATGAGCAGTTCTTC.